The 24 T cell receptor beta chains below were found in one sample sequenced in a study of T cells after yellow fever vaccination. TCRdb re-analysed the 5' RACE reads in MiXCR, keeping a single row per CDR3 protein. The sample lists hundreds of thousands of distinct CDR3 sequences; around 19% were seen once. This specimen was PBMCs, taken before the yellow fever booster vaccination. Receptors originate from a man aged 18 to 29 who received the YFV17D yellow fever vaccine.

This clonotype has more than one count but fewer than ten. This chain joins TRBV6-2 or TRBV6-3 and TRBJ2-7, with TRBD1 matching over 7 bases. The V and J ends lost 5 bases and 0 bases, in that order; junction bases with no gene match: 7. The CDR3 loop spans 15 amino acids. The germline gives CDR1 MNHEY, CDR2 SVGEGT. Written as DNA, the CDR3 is TGTGCCAGCAGTACAATCAGGGGGAGCTCCTACGAGCAGTACTTC. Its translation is CASSTIRGSSYEQYF.

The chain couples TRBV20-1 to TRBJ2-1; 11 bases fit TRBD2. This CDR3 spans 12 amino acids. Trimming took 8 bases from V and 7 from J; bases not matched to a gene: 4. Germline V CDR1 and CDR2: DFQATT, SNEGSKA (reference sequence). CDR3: CSSPSGGNEQFF. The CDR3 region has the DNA TGCAGTTCACCTAGCGGGGGGAATGAGCAGTTCTTC.

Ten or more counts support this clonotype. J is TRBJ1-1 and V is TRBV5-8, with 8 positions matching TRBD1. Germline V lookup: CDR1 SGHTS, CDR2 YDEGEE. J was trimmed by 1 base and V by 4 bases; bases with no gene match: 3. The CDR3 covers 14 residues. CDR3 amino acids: CASSPDRENTEAFF. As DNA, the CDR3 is TGTGCCAGCAGCCCGGACAGGGAGAACACTGAAGCTTTCTTT.

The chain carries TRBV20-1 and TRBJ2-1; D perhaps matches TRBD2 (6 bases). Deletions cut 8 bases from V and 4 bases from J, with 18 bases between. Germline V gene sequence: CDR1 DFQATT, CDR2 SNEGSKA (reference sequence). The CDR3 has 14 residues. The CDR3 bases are TGCAGTCCCCGGCAGGTAGCGGTTTACAATGAGCAGTTCTTC. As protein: CSPRQVAVYNEQFF.

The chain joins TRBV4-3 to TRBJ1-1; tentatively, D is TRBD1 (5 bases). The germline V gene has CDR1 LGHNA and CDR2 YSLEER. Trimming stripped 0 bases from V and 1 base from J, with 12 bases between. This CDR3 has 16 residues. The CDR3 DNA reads TGCGCCAGCAGCCAAGAGTGGGCAGGGACGAACACTGAAGCTTTCTTT. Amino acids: CASSQEWAGTNTEAFF.

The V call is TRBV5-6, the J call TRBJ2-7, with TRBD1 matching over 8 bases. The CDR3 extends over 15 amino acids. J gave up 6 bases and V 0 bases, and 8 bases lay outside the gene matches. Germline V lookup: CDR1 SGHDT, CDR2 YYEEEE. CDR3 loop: CASSLAPGQGSEQYV. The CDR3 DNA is TGTGCCAGCAGCTTGGCCCCCGGACAGGGTAGCGAGCAGTACGTC.

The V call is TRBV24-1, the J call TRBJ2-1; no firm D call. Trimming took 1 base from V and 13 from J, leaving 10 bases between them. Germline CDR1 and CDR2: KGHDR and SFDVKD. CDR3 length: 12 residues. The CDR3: CATSDFAGSQFF. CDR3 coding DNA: TGTGCCACCAGTGATTTCGCAGGAAGCCAGTTCTTC.

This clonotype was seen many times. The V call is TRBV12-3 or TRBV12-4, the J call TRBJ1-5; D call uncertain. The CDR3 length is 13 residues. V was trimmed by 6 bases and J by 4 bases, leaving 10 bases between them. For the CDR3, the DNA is TGTGCCAGCAGCCGCCGGGAGAATCAGCCCCAGCATTTT. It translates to CASSRRENQPQHF.

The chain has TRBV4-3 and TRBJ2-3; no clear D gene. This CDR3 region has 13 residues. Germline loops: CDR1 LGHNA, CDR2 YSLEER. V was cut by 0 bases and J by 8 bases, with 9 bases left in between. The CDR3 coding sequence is TGCGCCAGCAGCCAAGAGGGCCTCAGTACGCAGTATTTT. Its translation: CASSQEGLSTQYF.

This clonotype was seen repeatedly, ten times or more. CDR3 residues: CSAGDREETQYF. The DNA for the CDR3 is TGCAGTGCTGGCGACAGAGAAGAGACCCAGTACTTC. The J gene is TRBJ2-5, the V gene TRBV20-1; the D gene is possibly TRBD1 (5 bases). Germline lookup yields CDR1 DFQATT and CDR2 SNEGSKA (reference sequence). There are 12 residues in the CDR3. V lost 5 bases to trimming and J lost 3 bases, with 10 bases between them.

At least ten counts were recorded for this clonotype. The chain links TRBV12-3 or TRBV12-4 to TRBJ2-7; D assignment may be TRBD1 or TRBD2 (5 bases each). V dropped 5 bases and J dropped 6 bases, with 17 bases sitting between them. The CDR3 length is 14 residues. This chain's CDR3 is CASSPPGPLSEQYV. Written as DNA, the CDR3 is TGTGCCAGCAGTCCTCCGGGACCCCTGTCCGAGCAGTACGTC.

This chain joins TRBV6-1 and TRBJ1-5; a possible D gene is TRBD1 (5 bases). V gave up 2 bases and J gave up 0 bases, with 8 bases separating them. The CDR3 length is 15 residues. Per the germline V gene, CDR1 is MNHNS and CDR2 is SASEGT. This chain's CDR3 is CASSERDRSNQPQHF. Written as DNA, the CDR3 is TGTGCCAGCAGTGAAAGGGACCGTAGCAATCAGCCCCAGCATTTT.

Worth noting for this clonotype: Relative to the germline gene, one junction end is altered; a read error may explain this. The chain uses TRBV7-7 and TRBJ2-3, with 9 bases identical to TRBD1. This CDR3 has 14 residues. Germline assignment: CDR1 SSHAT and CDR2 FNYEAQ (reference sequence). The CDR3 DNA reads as TGTGCTAGCAGCTCTGGGACAGGGCCAGATACGCAGTATTTT. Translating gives CASSSGTGPDTQYF.

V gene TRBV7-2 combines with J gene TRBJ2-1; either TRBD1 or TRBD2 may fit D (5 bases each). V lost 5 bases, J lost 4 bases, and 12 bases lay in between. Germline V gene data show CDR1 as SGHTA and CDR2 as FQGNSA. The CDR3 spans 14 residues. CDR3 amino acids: CASSPGRAYNEQFF. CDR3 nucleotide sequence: TGTGCCAGCAGCCCGGGACGGGCATACAATGAGCAGTTCTTC.

CDR3 sequence: CASSRSPDREQYF. The CDR3 bases are TGTGCCAGCAGCCGCTCCCCGGACAGAGAGCAGTACTTC. The rearrangement uses TRBV7-9 and TRBJ2-7, with a tentative D call TRBD1 (6 bases). The CDR3 contains 13 residues. The V and J ends lost 5 bases and 7 bases respectively, with 15 bases between them. Germline V lookup: CDR1 SEHNR, CDR2 FQNEAQ (reference sequence).

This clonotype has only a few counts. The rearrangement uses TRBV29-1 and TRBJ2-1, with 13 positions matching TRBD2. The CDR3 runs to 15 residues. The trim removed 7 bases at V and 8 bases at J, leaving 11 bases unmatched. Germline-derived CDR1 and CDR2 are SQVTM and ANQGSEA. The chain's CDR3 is CSGILGTSGIYEQFF. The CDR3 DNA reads TGCAGCGGGATACTCGGGACTAGCGGGATATATGAGCAGTTCTTC.

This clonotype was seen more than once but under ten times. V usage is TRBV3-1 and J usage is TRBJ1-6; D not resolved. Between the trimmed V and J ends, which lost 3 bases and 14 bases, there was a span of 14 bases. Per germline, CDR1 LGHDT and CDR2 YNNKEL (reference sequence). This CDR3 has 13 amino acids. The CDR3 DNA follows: TGTGCCAGCAGCCAGAATGAAGGTTTGACCCTCCACTTT. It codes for CASSQNEGLTLHF.

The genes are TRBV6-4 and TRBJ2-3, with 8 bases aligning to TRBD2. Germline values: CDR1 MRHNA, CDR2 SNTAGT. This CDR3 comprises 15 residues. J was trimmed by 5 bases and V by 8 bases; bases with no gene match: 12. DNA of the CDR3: TGTGCCAGCCGACGGGGGGGACGAGTCGGAGATACGCAGTATTTT. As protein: CASRRGGRVGDTQYF.

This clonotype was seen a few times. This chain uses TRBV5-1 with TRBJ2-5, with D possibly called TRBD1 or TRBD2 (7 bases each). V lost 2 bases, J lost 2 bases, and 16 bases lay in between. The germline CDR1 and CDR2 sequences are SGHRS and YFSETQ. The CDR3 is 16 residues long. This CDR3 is CASSLRGGGTQETQYF. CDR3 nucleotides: TGCGCCAGCAGCTTACGGGGAGGGGGCACTCAAGAGACCCAGTACTTC.

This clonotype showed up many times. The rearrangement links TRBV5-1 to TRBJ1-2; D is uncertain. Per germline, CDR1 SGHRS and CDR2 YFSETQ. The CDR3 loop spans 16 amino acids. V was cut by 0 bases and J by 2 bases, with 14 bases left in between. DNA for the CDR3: TGCGCCAGCAGCTTGGCCCAGGTAGGGCCCAACTATGGCTACACCTTC. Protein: CASSLAQVGPNYGYTF. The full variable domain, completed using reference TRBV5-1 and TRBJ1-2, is KAGVTQTPRYLIKTRGQQVTLSCSPISGHRSVSWYQQTPGQGLQFLFEYFSETQRNKGNFPGRFSGRQFSNSRSEMNVSTLELGDSALYLCASSLAQVGPNYGYTFGSGTRLTVV.

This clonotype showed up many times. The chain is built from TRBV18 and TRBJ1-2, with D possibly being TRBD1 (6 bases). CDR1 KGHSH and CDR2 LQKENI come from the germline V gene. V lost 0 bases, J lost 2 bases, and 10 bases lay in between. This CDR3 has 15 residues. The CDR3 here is CASSPPPGANYGYTF. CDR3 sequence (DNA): TGTGCCAGCTCACCACCGCCAGGGGCGAACTATGGCTACACCTTC.

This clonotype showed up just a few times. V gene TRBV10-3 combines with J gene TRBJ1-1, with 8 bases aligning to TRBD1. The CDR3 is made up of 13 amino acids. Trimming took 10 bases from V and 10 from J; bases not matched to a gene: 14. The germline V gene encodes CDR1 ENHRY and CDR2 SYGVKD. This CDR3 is CATRGLQGARAFF. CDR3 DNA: TGTGCCACCAGGGGACTTCAGGGGGCGCGAGCTTTCTTT.

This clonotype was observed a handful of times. CDR3 sequence reads: CASREISGGYTF. DNA for the CDR3: TGTGCCAGCAGGGAAATAAGCGGGGGCTACACCTTC. The chain combines TRBV6-5 with TRBJ1-2; no clear D. CDR1 and CDR2 (germline): MNHEY, SVGAGI. The CDR3 is 12 amino acids. The V gene lost 6 bases and the J gene lost 8 bases, with 13 bases spanning the gap.

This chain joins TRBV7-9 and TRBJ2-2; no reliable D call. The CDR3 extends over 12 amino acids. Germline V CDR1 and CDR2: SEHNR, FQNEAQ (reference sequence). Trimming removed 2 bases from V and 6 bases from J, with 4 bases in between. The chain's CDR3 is CASSLLPGELFF. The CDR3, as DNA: TGTGCCAGCAGCTTACTCCCCGGGGAGCTGTTTTTT.